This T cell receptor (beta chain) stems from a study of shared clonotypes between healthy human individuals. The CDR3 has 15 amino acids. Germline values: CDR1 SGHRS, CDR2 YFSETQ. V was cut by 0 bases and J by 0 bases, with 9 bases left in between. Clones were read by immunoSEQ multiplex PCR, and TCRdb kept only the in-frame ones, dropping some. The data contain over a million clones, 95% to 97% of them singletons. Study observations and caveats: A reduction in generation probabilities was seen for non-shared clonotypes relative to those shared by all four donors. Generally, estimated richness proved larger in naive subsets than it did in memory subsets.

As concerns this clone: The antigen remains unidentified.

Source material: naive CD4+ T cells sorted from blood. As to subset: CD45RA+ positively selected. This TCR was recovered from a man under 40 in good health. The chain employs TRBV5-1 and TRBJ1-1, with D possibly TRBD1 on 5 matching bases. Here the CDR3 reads CASSLEDNLNTEAFF. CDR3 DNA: TGCGCCAGCAGCTTGGAGGACAACCTGAACACTGAAGCTTTCTTT.